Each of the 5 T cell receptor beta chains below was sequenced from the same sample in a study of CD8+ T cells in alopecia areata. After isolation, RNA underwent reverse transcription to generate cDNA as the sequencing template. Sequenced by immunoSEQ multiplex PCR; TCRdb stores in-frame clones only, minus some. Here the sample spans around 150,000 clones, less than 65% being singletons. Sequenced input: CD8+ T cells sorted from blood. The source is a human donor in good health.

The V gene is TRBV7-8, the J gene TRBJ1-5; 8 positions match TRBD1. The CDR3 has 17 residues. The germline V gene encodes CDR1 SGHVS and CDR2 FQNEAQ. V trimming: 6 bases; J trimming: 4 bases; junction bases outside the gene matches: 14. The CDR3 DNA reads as TGTGCCAGCAGTTACCCCCCCCCAGGACAGGGTAATCAGCCCCAGCATTTT. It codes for CASSYPPPGQGNQPQHF.

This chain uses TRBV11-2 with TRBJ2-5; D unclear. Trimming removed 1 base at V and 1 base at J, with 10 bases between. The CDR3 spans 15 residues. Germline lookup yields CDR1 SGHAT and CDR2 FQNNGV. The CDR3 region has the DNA TGTGCCAGCAGCTTAGGGTGGGGTACCCAAGAGACCCAGTACTTC. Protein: CASSLGWGTQETQYF. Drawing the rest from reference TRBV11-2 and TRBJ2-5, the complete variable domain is EAGVAQSPRYKIIEKRQSVAFWCNPISGHATLYWYQQILGQGPKLLIQFQNNGVVDDSQLPKDRFSAERLKGVDSTLKIQPAKLEDSAVYLCASSLGWGTQETQYFGPGTRLLVL.

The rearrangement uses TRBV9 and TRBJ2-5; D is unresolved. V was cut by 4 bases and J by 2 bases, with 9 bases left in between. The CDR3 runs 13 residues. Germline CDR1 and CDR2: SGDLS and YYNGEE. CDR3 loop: CASSPRPQETQYF. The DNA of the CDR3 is TGTGCCAGCAGCCCCCGCCCTCAAGAGACCCAGTACTTC.

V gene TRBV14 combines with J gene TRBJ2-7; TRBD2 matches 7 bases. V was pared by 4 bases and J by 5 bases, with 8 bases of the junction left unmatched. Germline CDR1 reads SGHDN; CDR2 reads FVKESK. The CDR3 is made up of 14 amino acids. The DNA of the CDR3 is TGTGCCAGCAGCCCTCTAGGCGGGAGCCACGAGCAGTACTTC. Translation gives CASSPLGGSHEQYF.

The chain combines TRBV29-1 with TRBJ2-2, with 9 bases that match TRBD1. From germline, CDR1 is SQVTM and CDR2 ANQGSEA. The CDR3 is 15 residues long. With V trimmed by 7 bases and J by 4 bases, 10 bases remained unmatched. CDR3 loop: CSAQDRGEITGELFF. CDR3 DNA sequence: TGCAGCGCTCAGGACAGGGGAGAAATCACCGGGGAGCTGTTTTTT.